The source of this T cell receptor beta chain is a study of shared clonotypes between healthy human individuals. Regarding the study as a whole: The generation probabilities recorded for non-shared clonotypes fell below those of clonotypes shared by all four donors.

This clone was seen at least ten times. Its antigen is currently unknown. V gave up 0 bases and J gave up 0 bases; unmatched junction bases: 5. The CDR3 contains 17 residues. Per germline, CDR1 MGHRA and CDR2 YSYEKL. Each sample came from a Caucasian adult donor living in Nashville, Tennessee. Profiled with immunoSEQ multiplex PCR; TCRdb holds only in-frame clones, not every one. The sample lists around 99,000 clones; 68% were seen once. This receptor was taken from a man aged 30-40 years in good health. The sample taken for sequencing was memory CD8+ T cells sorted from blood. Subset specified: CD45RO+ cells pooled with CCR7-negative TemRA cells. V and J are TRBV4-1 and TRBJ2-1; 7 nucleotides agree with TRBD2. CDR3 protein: CASSQDRSSGSYNEQFF. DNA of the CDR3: TGCGCCAGCAGCCAAGATAGGTCTAGCGGCTCCTACAATGAGCAGTTCTTC.